This note documents a single TCR beta chain sequence. What this receptor recognizes is not known. It has no much larger one-base neighbor in the sample; base qualities were not kept. The data are from a study of regulatory T cells in long-lasting Graves disease (dated by TCRdb to the early 2020s). In terms of the full investigation: In the newly diagnosed Graves' disease group, patients had been taking antithyroid drugs for less than 3 months. This study used TCR sequencing and RNA sequencing of peripheral blood to compare persistent Graves' disease patients against newly diagnosed Graves' disease patients. TCR sequencing covered some 13 persistent and around 20 newly diagnosed Graves' disease patients, 33 samples in total. The study was registered as a clinical trial and conducted in China.

The time point label here, explained by the study, means: newly diagnosed GD, antithyroid drugs for less than 3 months. RNA was extracted from PBMCs in TRIzol for both TCR sequencing and RNA sequencing. The diagnosis of Graves' disease followed American Thyroid Association guidelines. Patients were recruited from an endocrinology department in Xi'an, China. Each patient gave roughly 8.4 milliliters of peripheral blood, collected in an EDTA anticoagulant tube. Ficoll Paque Plus density gradient separation was used to isolate PBMCs, and no further T cell sorting was done. An Agilent 2100 Bioanalyzer and agarose gel were used to assess RNA quality, and a NanoDrop 2000 was used to measure RNA concentration. The library was produced with multiplex PCR. Sequenced using an Illumina HiSeq 4000. CDR3 regions were amplified by Arm-PCR with iRepertoire HTBI primers to construct TCR beta libraries. PCR products were gel purified before sequencing. In the paper's pipeline: Gene usage analysis of CDR3 amino acid clonotypes relied on the 60 to 65 TRBV and 12 to 15 TRBJ segments identified across samples. Filtered high-quality paired reads were merged into contigs using COPE and FqMerger. Contigs were aligned with BLAST to IMGT TRBV, TRBD and TRBJ reference genes, and CDR3 was defined per IMGT. Highly expanded clones were defined as clonotypes with a frequency above 0.1%. Shannon entropy served as the measure of repertoire diversity, while the Gini coefficient captured V-J evenness. Public clonotypes were defined as clonotypes shared by more than one individual. The public reads were quality trimmed at Q25 with fastp and then assembled into clones with MiXCR by TCRdb, keeping productive beta chains. Every entry covers one CDR3 protein and lists the most common genes and DNA from its rows. These V and J calls derive from TCRdb rather than the authors' analysis. Within this sample are 350,000 to 550,000 distinct CDR3 sequences, with around 15% of them counted one time only. Around a sixth of the sample rests with the top ten.

The investigation overall reported the following: Preferential use of TRBV28, TRBJ1-2 and TRBJ2-5 was observed in persistent disease, whereas TRBV20-1 and TRBJ2-1 were favored in newly diagnosed disease. Patients with persistent disease shared more public clonotypes (about 3,000) than newly diagnosed patients did (around 980). Peripheral blood alone was examined, since thyroid tissue, which constituted the primary lesion, could not be accessed. Sequencing and analysis were limited to the TCR beta chain. Lower TCR Shannon entropy and fewer highly expanded clones were observed in persistent Graves' disease patients than in newly diagnosed patients, which suggested clonal expansion. The authors acknowledged the small sample size as a limitation that may reduce accuracy.

From cysteine to phenylalanine, the CDR3 is 10 amino acids long. Just the 30-base CDR3 DNA is kept, in frame starting at base 1. According to the germline V gene (reference sequence), CDR1 reads DFQATT and CDR2 reads SNEGSKA. These data also formed part of another study, on T cells in Graves' hyperthyroidism and ophthalmopathy. As the second paper documents: Graves' hyperthyroidism was defined as stable when no progression to ophthalmopathy occurred over 18 months of follow-up. Hyperthyroidism patients were aged 18 to 65 years and newly diagnosed, with disease duration of less than 2 months. Patients with uncontrolled infections, other autoimmune diseases, pregnancy or lactation were excluded. Diagnoses were based on clinical symptoms, serum thyroxine and TRAb, thyroid ultrasound and orbital computed tomography. A first-round RT-PCR of the TCR CDR3 used the HTBI primer set with the Qiagen OneStep RT-PCR kit. Most expanded thyroid clonotypes (frequency above 0.001) were also detected in blood, a finding suggesting that blood repertoires may reflect thyroid immune responses. In cross-validation, a model built on a 13 V-J signature told ophthalmopathy apart from stable hyperthyroidism with under 90% sensitivity and about 81% specificity, and in testing the same model reached 80%/75%. In validation, progression to ophthalmopathy was predicted by the model with roughly 69% sensitivity and approximately 78% specificity, a median of 6.5 months before onset. To identify TCR V-J signatures that set the groups apart, the researchers used a discovery cohort of more than 95 patients, made up of under 50 with Graves' ophthalmopathy and 57 with stable Graves' hyperthyroidism. Prospective prediction of ophthalmopathy was tested in an independent validation cohort consisting of some 19 hyperthyroidism patients and some 17 patients who later progressed to ophthalmopathy. The roughly 91 discovery patients were randomly split 7:3 into training and test sets. Thyroid tissue and blood T-cell repertoires from more than 5 Graves' hyperthyroidism patients were also compared in the study. Following sampling, methimazole starting at 30 mg daily was given to hyperthyroidism patients, and high-dose intravenous methylprednisolone was given to ophthalmopathy patients. Libraries were constructed in a second round of multiplex PCR, after which size selection and purification were carried out. Paired-end sequencing of the libraries was performed with 100 bp reads on an Illumina HiSeq2000. Raw data were processed with SOAPnuke, discarding reads with adapters, uncalled bases, mean Phred below 15, or no exact constant-primer or identifier match. COPE v1.2.5 was used to merge high-quality paired reads, and clonotypes were defined as unique nucleotide sequences. MiTCR v1.1 was used to align clonotypes to the IMGT TRBV, TRBD and TRBJ reference segments. Analysis was restricted to V-J combinations with a frequency above 0.0001, which covered about 99% of repertoires. The TCS score was defined as the ratio of F50 (clonal expansion) to E x V (chaos), calculated using BLOSUM62-based TCRdist between CDR3 peptides within each V-J. Welch's t-statistics and random forest reduced 450 to 600 V-J features to roughly 13, which were used in a naive Bayes classifier (R e1071). No statistical method was used to fix the sample size in advance, and group allocation was not hidden from the investigators. The paper reports TCR Vbeta CDR3 sequencing of some 140 peripheral blood samples: under 45 ophthalmopathy, around 80 hyperthyroidism and 17 progressor patients.

The sample consisted of peripheral blood mononuclear cells (PBMCs), taken at new diagnosis, from a patient treated with antithyroid drugs. This receptor was taken from a woman in her forties or fifties with Graves disease. Donor details come from another sample of the same person, matched by shared clones. The sequence joins TRBV20-1 to TRBJ1-2; the D gene is perhaps TRBD1, on 6 matching bases. In nucleotides, the sequence is TGCAAAAAAGGACAGTATGGCTACACCTTC. The resulting protein is CKKGQYGYTF.